The 22 T cell receptor beta chains in this list originate from one sample, sequenced in a study of blood T cell repertoires in COVID-19. Here immunoSEQ multiplex PCR was the method, and the copy in TCRdb shows in-frame clones only, minus some. This sample has about 45,000 clones, with approximately 87% found just once. The sample was peripheral blood. The receptor source for this set is a human donor in a cohort sampled during active COVID-19.

The chain employs TRBV6-5 and TRBJ1-6; TRBD1 matches 7 bases. V lost 4 bases and J lost 7; bases outside the gene matches: 1. CDR3 size: 13 residues. The germline CDR1 and CDR2 sequences are MNHEY and SVGAGI. In DNA form, the CDR3 reads TGTGCCAGCAGTTTGACAGGGAATTCACCCCTCCACTTT. This codes for CASSLTGNSPLHF.

V is TRBV11-1 and J is TRBJ1-2; D possibly corresponds to TRBD1 (5 bases). Trimming cost V 5 bases and J 3 bases, with 10 bases left between them. The CDR3 spans 13 residues. The germline V gene has CDR1 SGHAT and CDR2 FQDESV (reference sequence). For the CDR3, the DNA is TGTGCCAGCAGCCGCGACAGCTACTATGGCTACACCTTC. It translates to CASSRDSYYGYTF.

This chain links TRBV7-2 with TRBJ2-3; a possible D gene is TRBD2 (6 bases). The CDR3 loop spans 17 amino acids. V dropped 3 bases and J dropped 4 bases, with 20 bases sitting between them. The germline gives CDR1 SGHTA, CDR2 FQGNSA. CDR3 sequence reads: CASSFVRSGLDADTQYF. For the CDR3, the DNA is TGTGCCAGCAGCTTCGTCCGGAGCGGGCTCGACGCAGATACGCAGTATTTT.

The chain couples TRBV9 to TRBJ1-2; 8 nucleotides align to TRBD1. This CDR3 is 17 amino acids long. V shed 3 bases, J shed 4 bases, and the junction held 14 bases outside the gene matches. Looked up from germline, CDR1 is SGDLS and CDR2 is YYNGEE. CDR3 bases: TGTGCCAGCAGCGGCCGGGACAGGCTCGAAAATCTCTATGGCTACACCTTC. Translating gives CASSGRDRLENLYGYTF.

This sequence joins TRBV9 and TRBJ2-3; D perhaps matches TRBD1 (6 bases). The germline V and J ends were trimmed by 4 bases and 9 bases, with 12 bases remaining between them. The CDR3 runs 12 residues. Germline V gives CDR1 SGDLS, CDR2 YYNGEE. The CDR3 nucleotides are TGTGCCAGCAGCCCAAACAGGGACACGCAGTATTTT. Translated: CASSPNRDTQYF.

This clone was counted once. The rearrangement joins TRBV3-1 (or the pseudogene TRBV3-2) to TRBJ2-5; a weak D match, TRBD1 (7 bases). This CDR3 is 16 amino acids long. The germline V gene encodes CDR1 LGHDT and CDR2 YNNKEL (reference sequence). Between the trimmed V and J ends, which lost 5 bases and 7 bases, there was a span of 23 bases. Written as DNA, the CDR3 is TGTGCCAGCAGCAGTCGACAGGGAGGATCCCGGGGGACCCAGTACTTC. Its protein is CASSSRQGGSRGTQYF.

The V gene is TRBV7-2, the J gene TRBJ2-1; possible D gene TRBD2, 7 bases. The CDR3 runs 19 residues. V lost 0 bases and J 0 bases, leaving 18 bases between the germline ends. The germline V gene has CDR1 SGHTA and CDR2 FQGNSA. The CDR3 nucleotides are TGTGCCAGCAGCTTAGCCAGAACGGGGGGCTTCAGCTCCTACAATGAGCAGTTCTTC. Its protein is CASSLARTGGFSSYNEQFF.

J is TRBJ2-7 and V is TRBV2; 9 bases are a match to TRBD2. The CDR3 is 11 residues long. Germline V CDR1 and CDR2: SNHLY, FYNNEI. Losses at the gene ends were 8 bases for V and 12 bases for J; bases not matched to a gene: 8. This CDR3 is CASAVGLAPYF. CDR3 DNA sequence: TGTGCCAGCGCGGTGGGACTAGCACCGTACTTC.

V and J are TRBV6-1 and TRBJ2-4, with D maybe TRBD1 (6 bases). Trimming took off 0 bases at V and 4 bases at J, with 10 bases between the two ends. This CDR3 contains 15 residues. Germline loops: CDR1 MNHNS, CDR2 SASEGT. The CDR3 DNA reads TGTGCCAGCAGTGAAGCCAGGGGCGAAAAAAACATTCAGTACTTC. It codes for CASSEARGEKNIQYF.

This chain joins TRBV13 and TRBJ2-7; tentatively, D is TRBD2 (7 bases). Germline assignment: CDR1 PRHDT and CDR2 FYEKMQ (reference sequence). V was clipped by 4 bases and J by 1 base, with 17 bases between them. The length of the CDR3 is 16 residues. The CDR3 nucleotides are TGTGCCAGCAGCTACCCAGGCGGGGGCCTATCCTACGAGCAGTACTTC. Translated: CASSYPGGGLSYEQYF.

This rearrangement joins TRBV19 to TRBJ1-2, with unresolved D. The CDR3 totals 14 residues. V shed 5 bases and J shed 0 bases, with 10 bases lying between them. Germline V gives CDR1 LNHDA, CDR2 SQIVND (reference sequence). CDR3 sequence reads: CASSRDKANYGYTF. The CDR3 DNA follows: TGTGCCAGTAGTCGTGACAAAGCTAACTATGGCTACACCTTC.

V usage is TRBV19 and J usage is TRBJ1-5, with D tentatively TRBD1 (6 bases). Per germline, CDR1 LNHDA and CDR2 SQIVND (reference sequence). CDR3 length equals 12 residues. Trimming cost V 10 bases and J 3 bases, with 10 bases left between them. The CDR3 region has the DNA TGTGCCATAGGACAGCCCAATCAGCCCCAGCATTTT. Translating it yields CAIGQPNQPQHF.

This chain connects TRBV5-4 to TRBJ2-7, with D maybe TRBD1 (6 bases). The CDR3 spans 16 residues. The germline V and J ends were trimmed by 1 base and 5 bases, with 19 bases remaining between them. Germline loops: CDR1 SGHNT, CDR2 YYREEE (reference sequence). CDR3 region: CASSLYREFPSNEQYF. CDR3 nucleotides: TGTGCCAGCAGCTTGTACAGGGAGTTTCCATCTAACGAGCAGTACTTC.

The V call is TRBV30, the J call TRBJ2-1, with 7 bases aligning to TRBD1. The trim removed 4 bases at V and 8 bases at J, leaving 2 bases unmatched. The CDR3 runs 11 residues. Per the germline V gene, CDR1 is GTSNPN and CDR2 is SVGIG (reference sequence). The CDR3 region has the DNA TGTGCCTGGATTCAGGGGGATGAGCAGTTCTTC. Protein sequence: CAWIQGDEQFF.

CDR3 sequence (DNA): TGTGCCAGCAGCCCCCGGCCACAGGGTCTGACCTATGGCTACACCTTC. It translates to CASSPRPQGLTYGYTF. The chain carries TRBV7-9 and TRBJ1-2; TRBD1 is a possible D gene (6 bases). Germline V lookup: CDR1 SEHNR, CDR2 FQNEAQ (reference sequence). The V gene lost 5 bases and the J gene lost 4 bases, with 20 bases spanning the gap. This CDR3 has 16 residues.

The chain employs TRBV24-1 and TRBJ2-2; 8 nucleotides align to TRBD1. Per the germline V gene, CDR1 is KGHDR and CDR2 is SFDVKD. This CDR3 comprises 15 residues. With 7 bases clipped from V and 5 bases from J, the junction kept 8 bases outside the gene matches. Here the CDR3 reads CATRQTGVKTGELFF. The CDR3 nucleotides are TGTGCCACCAGGCAGACAGGGGTGAAGACCGGGGAGCTGTTTTTT.

The chain recombines TRBV18 with TRBJ1-1; a weak D match, TRBD1 (6 bases). V was pared by 0 bases and J by 3 bases, with 8 bases between. Germline loops: CDR1 KGHSH, CDR2 LQKENI. The CDR3 consists of 14 residues. The CDR3 spells CASSPPDRDTEAFF. CDR3 DNA sequence: TGTGCCAGCTCACCACCGGACAGAGACACTGAAGCTTTCTTT.

This chain links TRBV9 with TRBJ2-1; a weak D match, TRBD2 (6 bases). The germline V and J ends were trimmed by 0 bases and 3 bases, with 10 bases remaining between them. In germline, CDR1 is SGDLS, CDR2 YYNGEE. CDR3 length equals 15 residues. In DNA, the CDR3 is TGTGCCAGCAGCGTAGCGGCTAGCGACTACAATGAGCAGTTCTTC. Amino acids: CASSVAASDYNEQFF.

This clone was recorded once. This chain uses TRBV7-9 with TRBJ1-4; TRBD1 agrees at 10 bases. The V segment lost 4 bases and the J segment 7 bases; nucleotides outside the gene matches: 6. Germline-derived CDR1 and CDR2 are SEHNR and FQNEAQ (reference sequence). The CDR3 totals 15 residues. The CDR3 DNA is TGTGCCAGCAGCTCTATGACAGGGGGCTTTGAAAAACTGTTTTTT. Amino acid sequence: CASSSMTGGFEKLFF.

The V gene is TRBV27, the J gene TRBJ2-7, with TRBD2 identical over 8 bases. Unmatched junction bases numbered 17, after V lost 7 bases and J lost 3 bases. CDR3 length: 17 residues. Germline V lookup: CDR1 MNHEY, CDR2 SMNVEV (reference sequence). CDR3 amino acids: CASKLPGLAHSSYEQYF. In DNA form, the CDR3 reads TGTGCCAGCAAGCTCCCCGGACTAGCCCATTCAAGCTACGAGCAGTACTTC.

As DNA, the CDR3 is TGCGCCAGCACCCCGGACAGTTATGGCTACACCTTC. Encoded protein: CASTPDSYGYTF. The J gene is TRBJ1-2, the V gene TRBV5-1; possible D gene TRBD1, 6 bases. Germline CDR1 and CDR2: SGHRS and YFSETQ. Between the trimmed V and J ends, which lost 6 bases and 5 bases, there was a span of 11 bases. The CDR3 extends over 12 amino acids.

V gene TRBV11-2 combines with J gene TRBJ2-7; D unclear. Germline-derived CDR1 and CDR2 are SGHAT and FQNNGV. This CDR3 region has 10 residues. V was pared by 8 bases and J by 6 bases, with 8 bases between. CDR3 DNA sequence: TGTGCCAGCGGTCCAGTCGAGCAGTACTTC. This encodes CASGPVEQYF.